Presented here are 2 T cell receptor beta chains from one specimen sequenced in a study of T cells in Graves' hyperthyroidism and ophthalmopathy. Authors of the study amplified TCR beta CDR3 regions from RNA transcripts. Carried out on the TCR CDR3, a first-round RT-PCR used the HTBI primer set. TCRdb processed the multiplex PCR reads anew with MiXCR; each CDR3 protein has one entry. Among more than 550,000 distinct CDR3 sequences listed, 17% were seen once. Sequencing was done on a sample of blood. The receptors come from a man aged 45 to 65 with Graves' hyperthyroidism.

This clonotype was recorded many times. The V and J genes are TRBV20-1 and TRBJ2-1; D may be TRBD1 (5 bases). This CDR3 has 15 amino acids. Germline CDR1 and CDR2: DFQATT and SNEGSKA (reference sequence). The V end lost 0 bases, the J end lost 0 bases, and 9 bases lay between the germline ends. In nucleotides, the CDR3 is TGCAGTGCTAGAGATGGGGCCGACTCCTACAATGAGCAGTTCTTC. Translating gives CSARDGADSYNEQFF.

In regard to this clonotype: One base away lies a much larger clone, so this may be a sequencing read error. This chain uses TRBV6-5 with TRBJ2-7; 10 positions match TRBD2. The junction had 7 bases not matched to a gene; V was cut back by 0 bases and J by 5 bases. The CDR3 runs to 16 residues. Germline loops: CDR1 MNHEY, CDR2 SVGAGI. CDR3 coding DNA: TGTGCCAGCAGTTACTCTTGGTCTAGCGGGAGTGACGAGCAGTACTTC. Its translation: CASSYSWSSGSDEQYF.